The 11 T cell receptor beta chains presented below share a single source sample, sequenced in a study of T-cell reconstitution after alpha-beta-depleted transplantation in children. During its preparation, the TCRbeta library received unique molecular identifiers. Using its own MiXCR run on the PCR reads, TCRdb lists one record per CDR3 protein. The sample lists roughly 100,000 distinct CDR3 sequences; 6% to 9% were seen once. Material: PBMCs, obtained before TCRalphabeta/CD19-depleted stem cell transplant. These receptors originate from a boy younger than 10 with acute lymphoblastic leukemia, due to receive a stem cell transplant.

This chain's CDR3 is CASSYLAGGPPDTQYF. The CDR3 DNA reads TGTGCCAGCAGCTATCTAGCGGGGGGGCCACCAGATACGCAGTATTTT. V gene TRBV12-3 or TRBV12-4 combines with J gene TRBJ2-3, with 12 bases lining up with TRBD2. Unmatched junction bases numbered 8, after V lost 6 bases and J lost 4 bases. This CDR3 spans 16 amino acids.

This clonotype was detected only a few times. The chain carries TRBV20-1 and TRBJ1-6, with D possibly matching TRBD1 (5 bases). Trimming shortened V by 3 bases and J by 10 bases, and 19 bases separated the two germline ends. The CDR3 is 15 residues long. Germline CDR1 DFQATT, CDR2 SNEGSKA (reference sequence). CDR3 residues: CSASFGGEAGSPLHF. In nucleotides, the CDR3 is TGCAGTGCTAGTTTTGGGGGGGAGGCGGGGTCACCCCTCCACTTT.

The chain is built from TRBV7-6 and TRBJ2-4, with a weak D call TRBD2 (5 bases). Germline V lookup: CDR1 SGHVS, CDR2 FNYEAQ. V gave up 5 bases and J gave up 5 bases, with 19 bases separating them. CDR3 size: 16 residues. CDR3 bases: TGTGCCAGCAGCCCTGTCGGAGGTCGGGTGGAAAACATTCAGTACTTC. It specifies CASSPVGGRVENIQYF.

Many counts were recorded for this clonotype. The rearrangement uses TRBV7-2 and TRBJ2-7; D remains ambiguous. V was pared by 3 bases and J by 4 bases, with 7 bases between. Germline CDR1 is SGHTA and CDR2 is FQGNSA. CDR3 length: 12 amino acids. DNA for the CDR3: TGTGCCAGCAGCTTGGTCGGTTACGAGCAGTACTTC. Its protein product is CASSLVGYEQYF.

Sample share makes this clonotype medium-sized (0.01 to 0.1%). This chain connects TRBV15 to TRBJ2-1; unclear D gene. Germline V CDR1 and CDR2: LNHNV, YYDKDF (reference sequence). V lost 4 bases, J lost 5 bases, and 6 bases lay in between. CDR3 length: 12 residues. CDR3 loop: CATSKPHNEQFF. CDR3 in DNA: TGTGCCACCAGCAAACCGCACAATGAGCAGTTCTTC.

This clonotype has a handful of counts. The V and J genes are TRBV12-3 or TRBV12-4 and TRBJ1-2, with D unresolved. This CDR3 has 16 residues. Trimming left V 6 bases short and J 2 bases short, with 19 bases between. The CDR3 DNA reads TGTGCCAGCAGCTCTCCTTCTAGCCCCAGCAACTATGGCTACACCTTC. It specifies CASSSPSSPSNYGYTF.

There are many counts of this clonotype. The chain couples TRBV12-3 or TRBV12-4 to TRBJ2-5; maybe TRBD2 (5 bases). This CDR3 has 14 residues. The germline V and J ends were trimmed by 7 bases and 7 bases, with 19 bases remaining between them. The DNA for the CDR3 is TGTGCCAGCACCCCCACTGGACTCGGTGCGACCCAGTACTTC. Residues: CASTPTGLGATQYF.

A note on this clonotype: A much larger clone differs by one base, so this may be a read error. It is unclear where the CDR3 begins or ends on the DNA, so no DNA is shown, and the CDR3 is as TCRdb lists it. The V gene is TRBV29-1, the J gene TRBJ1-2; the table's TRBD1 call for D was not verified on the DNA. Germline CDR1 and CDR2: SQVTM and ANQGSEA. The CDR3 has 12 residues if both end residues are counted. CDR3 residues: CSVGQGNYGFTF.

This clonotype has ten or more counts. The chain combines TRBV12-3 or TRBV12-4 with TRBJ2-5; D remains ambiguous. V was trimmed by 3 bases and J by 1 base, leaving 0 bases between them. The CDR3 is made up of 11 amino acids. DNA for the CDR3: TGTGCCAGCAGTTTCCAAGAGACCCAGTACTTC. This encodes CASSFQETQYF.

This clonotype came up a few times. The V gene is TRBV6-2 or TRBV6-3, the J gene TRBJ2-7; either TRBD1 or TRBD2 may supply D (5 bases each). Germline V gene sequence: CDR1 MNHEY, CDR2 SVGEGT. The CDR3 is made up of 16 amino acids. Trimming cost V 0 bases and J 4 bases, with 16 bases left between them. CDR3 sequence: CASSYSGELTGYEQYF. The CDR3 nucleotides read TGTGCCAGCAGTTACTCGGGGGAGCTCACGGGGTACGAGCAGTACTTC.

The chain is built from TRBV4-2 and TRBJ2-1; D not resolved. The CDR3 runs to 11 residues. Germline V gives CDR1 LGHNA, CDR2 YNFKEQ. The V end lost 1 base, the J end lost 11 bases, and 6 bases lay between the germline ends. Here the CDR3 reads CASSQGIKQFF. In DNA, the CDR3 is TGTGCCAGCAGCCAAGGCATAAAGCAGTTCTTC.